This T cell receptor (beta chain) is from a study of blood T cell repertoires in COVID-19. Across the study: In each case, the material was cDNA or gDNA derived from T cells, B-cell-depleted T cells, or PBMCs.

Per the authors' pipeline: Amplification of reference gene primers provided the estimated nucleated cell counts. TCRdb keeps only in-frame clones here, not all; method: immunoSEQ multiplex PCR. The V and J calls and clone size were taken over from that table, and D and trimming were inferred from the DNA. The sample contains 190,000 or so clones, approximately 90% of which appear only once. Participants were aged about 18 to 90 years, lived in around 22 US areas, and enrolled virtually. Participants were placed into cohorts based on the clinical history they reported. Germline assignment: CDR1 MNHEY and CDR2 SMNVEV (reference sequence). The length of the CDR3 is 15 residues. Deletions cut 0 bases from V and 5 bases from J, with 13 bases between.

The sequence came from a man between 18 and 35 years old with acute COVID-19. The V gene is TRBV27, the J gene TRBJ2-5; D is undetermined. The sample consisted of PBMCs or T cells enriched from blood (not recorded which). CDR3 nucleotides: TGTGCCAGCAGTTTATCGGTGGGCAGAAAGGAGACCCAGTACTTC. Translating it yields CASSLSVGRKETQYF.